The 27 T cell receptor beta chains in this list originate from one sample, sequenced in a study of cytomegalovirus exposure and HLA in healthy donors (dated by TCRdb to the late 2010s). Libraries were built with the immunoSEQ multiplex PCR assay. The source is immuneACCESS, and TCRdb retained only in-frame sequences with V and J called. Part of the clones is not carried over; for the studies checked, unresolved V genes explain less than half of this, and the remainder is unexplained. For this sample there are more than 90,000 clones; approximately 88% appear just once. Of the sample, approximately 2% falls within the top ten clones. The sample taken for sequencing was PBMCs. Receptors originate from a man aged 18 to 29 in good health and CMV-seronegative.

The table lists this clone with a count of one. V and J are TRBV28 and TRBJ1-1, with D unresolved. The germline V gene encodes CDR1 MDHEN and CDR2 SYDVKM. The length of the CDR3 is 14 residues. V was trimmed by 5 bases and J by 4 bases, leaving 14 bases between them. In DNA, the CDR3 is TGTGCCAGCAGTGTCCCCGGAGGGTCCACTGAAGCTTTCTTT. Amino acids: CASSVPGGSTEAFF.

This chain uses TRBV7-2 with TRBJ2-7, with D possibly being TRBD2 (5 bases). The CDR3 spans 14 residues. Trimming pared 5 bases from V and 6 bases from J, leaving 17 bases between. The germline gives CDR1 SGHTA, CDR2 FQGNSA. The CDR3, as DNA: TGTGCCAGCAGCCCGCGGACGGACCGGGGCGAGCAGTACTTC. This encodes CASSPRTDRGEQYF.

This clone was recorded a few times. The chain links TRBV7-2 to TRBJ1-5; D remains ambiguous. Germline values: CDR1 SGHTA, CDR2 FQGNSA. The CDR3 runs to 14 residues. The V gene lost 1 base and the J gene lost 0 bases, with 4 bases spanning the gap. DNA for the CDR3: TGTGCCAGCAGCTTAGTGAGTAGCAATCAGCCCCAGCATTTT. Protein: CASSLVSSNQPQHF.

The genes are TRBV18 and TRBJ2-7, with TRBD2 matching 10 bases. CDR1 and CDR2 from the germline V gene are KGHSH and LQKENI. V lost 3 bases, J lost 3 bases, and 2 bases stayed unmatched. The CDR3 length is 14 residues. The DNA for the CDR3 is TGTGCCAGCTCACCGATAGCGGGGGGCTACGAGCAGTACTTC. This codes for CASSPIAGGYEQYF.

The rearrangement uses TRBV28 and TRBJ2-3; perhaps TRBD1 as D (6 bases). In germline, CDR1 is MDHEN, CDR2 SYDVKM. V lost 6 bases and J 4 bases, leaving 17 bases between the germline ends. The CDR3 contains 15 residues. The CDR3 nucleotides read TGTGCCAGCAGCCCGACAGGCGCTAGATCAGATACGCAGTATTTT. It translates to CASSPTGARSDTQYF.

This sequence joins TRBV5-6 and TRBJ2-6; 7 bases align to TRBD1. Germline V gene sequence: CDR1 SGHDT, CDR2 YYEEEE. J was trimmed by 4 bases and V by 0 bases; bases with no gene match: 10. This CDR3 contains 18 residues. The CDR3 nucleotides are TGTGCCAGCAGCTTGGGGTCCCCCAGGGGGTCAGGGGCCAACGTCCTGACTTTC. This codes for CASSLGSPRGSGANVLTF.

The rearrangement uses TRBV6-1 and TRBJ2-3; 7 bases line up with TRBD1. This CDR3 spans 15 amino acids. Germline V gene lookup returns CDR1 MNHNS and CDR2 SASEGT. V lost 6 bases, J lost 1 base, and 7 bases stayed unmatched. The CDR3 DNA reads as TGTGCCAGCAGCGTAGACAGGGTTGGCACAGATACGCAGTATTTT. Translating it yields CASSVDRVGTDTQYF.

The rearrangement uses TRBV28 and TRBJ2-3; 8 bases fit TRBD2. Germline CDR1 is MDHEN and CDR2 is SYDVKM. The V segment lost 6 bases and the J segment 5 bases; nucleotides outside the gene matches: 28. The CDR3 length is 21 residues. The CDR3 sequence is CASSVRPVGTAATSGLDTQYF. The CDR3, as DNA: TGTGCCAGCAGCGTACGGCCGGTTGGGACTGCTGCTACTAGCGGACTAGATACGCAGTATTTT.

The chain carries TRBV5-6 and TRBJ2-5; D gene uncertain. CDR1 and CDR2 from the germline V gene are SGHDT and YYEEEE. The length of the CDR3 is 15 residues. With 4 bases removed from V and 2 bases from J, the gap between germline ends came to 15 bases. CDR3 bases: TGTGCCAGCAGCCTCGAGGAGAGAGAACAAGAGACCCAGTACTTC. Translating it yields CASSLEEREQETQYF.

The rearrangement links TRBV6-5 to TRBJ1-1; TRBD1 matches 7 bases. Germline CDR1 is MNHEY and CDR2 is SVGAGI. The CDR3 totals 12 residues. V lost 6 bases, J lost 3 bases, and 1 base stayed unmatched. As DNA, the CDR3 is TGTGCCAGCAGGGGGACAGACACTGAAGCTTTCTTT. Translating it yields CASRGTDTEAFF.

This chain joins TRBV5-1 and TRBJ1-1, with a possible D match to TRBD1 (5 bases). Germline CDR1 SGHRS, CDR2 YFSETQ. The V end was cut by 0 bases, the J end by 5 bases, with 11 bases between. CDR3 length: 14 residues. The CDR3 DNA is TGCGCCAGCAGCTTGGAGTCAGGGTCTACTGAAGCTTTCTTT. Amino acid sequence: CASSLESGSTEAFF. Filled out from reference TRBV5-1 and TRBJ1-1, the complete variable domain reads KAGVTQTPRYLIKTRGQQVTLSCSPISGHRSVSWYQQTPGQGLQFLFEYFSETQRNKGNFPGRFSGRQFSNSRSEMNVSTLELGDSALYLCASSLESGSTEAFFGQGTRLTVV.

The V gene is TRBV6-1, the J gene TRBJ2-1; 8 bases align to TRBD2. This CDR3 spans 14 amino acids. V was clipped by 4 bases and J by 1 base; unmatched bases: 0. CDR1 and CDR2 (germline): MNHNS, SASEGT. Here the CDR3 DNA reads TGTGCCAGCAGTGGCGGGGGGTCCTACAATGAGCAGTTCTTC. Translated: CASSGGGSYNEQFF.

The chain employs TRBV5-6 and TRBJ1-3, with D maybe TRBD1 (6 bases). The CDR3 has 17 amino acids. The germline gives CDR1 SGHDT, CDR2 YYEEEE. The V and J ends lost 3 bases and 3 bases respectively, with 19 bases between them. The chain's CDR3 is CASSSIQGGRLGNTIYF. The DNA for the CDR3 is TGTGCCAGCAGCTCAATCCAAGGGGGTCGTCTTGGAAACACCATATATTTT.

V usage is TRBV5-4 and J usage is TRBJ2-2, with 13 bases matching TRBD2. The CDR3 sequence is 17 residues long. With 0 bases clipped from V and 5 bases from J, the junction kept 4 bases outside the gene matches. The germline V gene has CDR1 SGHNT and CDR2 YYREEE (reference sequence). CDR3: CASSLGLAGGGTGELFF. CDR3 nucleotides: TGTGCCAGCAGCTTGGGACTAGCGGGAGGCGGTACCGGGGAGCTGTTTTTT.

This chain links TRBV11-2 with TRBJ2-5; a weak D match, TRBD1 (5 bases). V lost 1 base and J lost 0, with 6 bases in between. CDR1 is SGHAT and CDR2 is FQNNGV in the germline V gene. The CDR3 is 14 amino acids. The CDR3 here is CASSLAGYQETQYF. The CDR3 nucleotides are TGTGCCAGCAGCTTAGCAGGGTACCAAGAGACCCAGTACTTC.

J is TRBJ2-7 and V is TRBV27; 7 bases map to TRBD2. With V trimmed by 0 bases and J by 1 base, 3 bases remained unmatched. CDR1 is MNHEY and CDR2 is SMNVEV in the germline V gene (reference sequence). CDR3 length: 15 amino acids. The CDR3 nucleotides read TGTGCCAGCAGTTTATCTGGGGGGGGATCCTACGAGCAGTACTTC. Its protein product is CASSLSGGGSYEQYF.

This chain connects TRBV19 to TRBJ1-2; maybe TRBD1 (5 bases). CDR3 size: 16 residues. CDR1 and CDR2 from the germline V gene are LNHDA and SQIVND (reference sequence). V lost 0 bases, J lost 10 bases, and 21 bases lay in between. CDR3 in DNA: TGTGCCAGTAGTATAGACCGGTCGGCCAGGGCCTCCTCCTACACCTTC. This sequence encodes CASSIDRSARASSYTF.

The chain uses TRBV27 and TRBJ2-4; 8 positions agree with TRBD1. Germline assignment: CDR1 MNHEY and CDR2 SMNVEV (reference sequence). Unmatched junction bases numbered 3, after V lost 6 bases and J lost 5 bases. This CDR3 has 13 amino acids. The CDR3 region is CASRRTGQNIQYF. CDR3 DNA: TGTGCCAGCAGAAGGACAGGGCAAAACATTCAGTACTTC.

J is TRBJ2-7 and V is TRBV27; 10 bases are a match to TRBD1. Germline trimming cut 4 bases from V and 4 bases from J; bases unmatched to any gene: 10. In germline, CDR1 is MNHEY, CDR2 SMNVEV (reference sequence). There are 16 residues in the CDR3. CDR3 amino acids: CASSWDRQGARYEQYF. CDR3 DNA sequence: TGTGCCAGCAGTTGGGACCGACAGGGGGCGAGGTACGAGCAGTACTTC.

CDR3 residues: CASSDVGFSYEQYF. The CDR3 nucleotides are TGTGCCAGTAGTGACGTCGGGTTCTCCTACGAGCAGTACTTC. The chain couples TRBV19 to TRBJ2-7; D gene ambiguous. V lost 5 bases, J lost 0 bases, and 11 bases lay in between. The CDR3 is made up of 14 amino acids. Per the germline V gene, CDR1 is LNHDA and CDR2 is SQIVND (reference sequence).

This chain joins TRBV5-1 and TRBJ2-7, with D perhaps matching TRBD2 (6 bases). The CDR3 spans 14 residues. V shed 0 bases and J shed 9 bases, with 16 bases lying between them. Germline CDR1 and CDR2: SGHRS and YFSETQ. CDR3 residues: CASSLAFGGDAQYF. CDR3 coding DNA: TGCGCCAGCAGCTTGGCCTTCGGGGGTGACGCGCAGTACTTC.

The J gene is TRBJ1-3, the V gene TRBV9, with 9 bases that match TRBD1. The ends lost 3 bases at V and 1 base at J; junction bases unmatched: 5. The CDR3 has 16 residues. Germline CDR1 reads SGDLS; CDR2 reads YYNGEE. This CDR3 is CASSEGTGLSGNTIYF. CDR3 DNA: TGTGCCAGCAGCGAGGGGACAGGGTTGTCTGGAAACACCATATATTTT.

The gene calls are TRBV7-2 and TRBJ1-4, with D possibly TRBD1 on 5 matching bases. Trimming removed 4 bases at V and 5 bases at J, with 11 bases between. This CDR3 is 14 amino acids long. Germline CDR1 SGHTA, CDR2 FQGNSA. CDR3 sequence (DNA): TGTGCCAGCAGCTCGGGACGGGGGAATGAAAAACTGTTTTTT. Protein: CASSSGRGNEKLFF.

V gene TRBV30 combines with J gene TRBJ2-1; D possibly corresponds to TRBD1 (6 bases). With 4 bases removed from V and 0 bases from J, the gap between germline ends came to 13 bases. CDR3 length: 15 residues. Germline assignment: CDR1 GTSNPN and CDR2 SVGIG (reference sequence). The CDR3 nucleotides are TGTGCCTGGACCCCGGACAGAAGCTCCTACAATGAGCAGTTCTTC. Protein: CAWTPDRSSYNEQFF. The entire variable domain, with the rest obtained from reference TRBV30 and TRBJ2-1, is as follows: SQTIHQWPATLVQPVGSPLSLECTVEGTSNPNLYWYRQAAGRGLQLLFYSVGIGQISSEVPQNLSASRPQDRQFILSSKKLLLSDSGFYLCAWTPDRSSYNEQFFGPGTRLTVL.

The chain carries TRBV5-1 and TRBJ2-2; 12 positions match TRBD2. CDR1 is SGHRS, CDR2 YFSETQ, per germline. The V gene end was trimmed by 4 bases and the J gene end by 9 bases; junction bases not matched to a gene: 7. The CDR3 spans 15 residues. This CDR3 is CASSPRTSGNWELFF. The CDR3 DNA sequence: TGCGCCAGCAGCCCCCGGACTAGCGGGAACTGGGAGCTGTTTTTT.

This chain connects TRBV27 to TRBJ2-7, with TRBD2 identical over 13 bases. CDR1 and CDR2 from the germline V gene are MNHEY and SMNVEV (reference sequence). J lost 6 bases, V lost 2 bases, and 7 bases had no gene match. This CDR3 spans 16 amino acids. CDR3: CASSLTGTSGTLEQYF. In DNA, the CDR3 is TGTGCCAGCAGTTTAACCGGGACTAGCGGGACTCTCGAGCAGTACTTC.

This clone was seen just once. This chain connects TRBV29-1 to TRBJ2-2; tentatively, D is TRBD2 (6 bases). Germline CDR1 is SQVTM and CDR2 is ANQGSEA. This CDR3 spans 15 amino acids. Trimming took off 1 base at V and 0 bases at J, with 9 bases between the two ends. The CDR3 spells CSVEVLATNTGELFF. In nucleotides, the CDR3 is TGCAGCGTTGAAGTTCTAGCGACGAACACCGGGGAGCTGTTTTTT.